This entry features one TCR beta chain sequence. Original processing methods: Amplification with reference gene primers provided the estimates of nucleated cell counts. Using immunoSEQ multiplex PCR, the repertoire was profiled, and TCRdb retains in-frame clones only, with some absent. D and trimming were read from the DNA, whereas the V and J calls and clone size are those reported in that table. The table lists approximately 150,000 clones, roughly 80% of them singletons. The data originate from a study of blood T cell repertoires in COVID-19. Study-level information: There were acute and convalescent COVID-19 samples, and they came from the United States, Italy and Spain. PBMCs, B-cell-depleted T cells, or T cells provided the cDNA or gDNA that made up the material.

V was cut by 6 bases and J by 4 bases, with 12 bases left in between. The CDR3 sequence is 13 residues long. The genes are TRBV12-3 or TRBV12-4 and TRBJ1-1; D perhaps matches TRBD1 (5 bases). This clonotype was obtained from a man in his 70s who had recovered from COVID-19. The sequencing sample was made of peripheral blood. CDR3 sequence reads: CASSDARATEAFF. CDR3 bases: TGTGCCAGCAGCGACGCCAGGGCCACTGAAGCTTTCTTT.